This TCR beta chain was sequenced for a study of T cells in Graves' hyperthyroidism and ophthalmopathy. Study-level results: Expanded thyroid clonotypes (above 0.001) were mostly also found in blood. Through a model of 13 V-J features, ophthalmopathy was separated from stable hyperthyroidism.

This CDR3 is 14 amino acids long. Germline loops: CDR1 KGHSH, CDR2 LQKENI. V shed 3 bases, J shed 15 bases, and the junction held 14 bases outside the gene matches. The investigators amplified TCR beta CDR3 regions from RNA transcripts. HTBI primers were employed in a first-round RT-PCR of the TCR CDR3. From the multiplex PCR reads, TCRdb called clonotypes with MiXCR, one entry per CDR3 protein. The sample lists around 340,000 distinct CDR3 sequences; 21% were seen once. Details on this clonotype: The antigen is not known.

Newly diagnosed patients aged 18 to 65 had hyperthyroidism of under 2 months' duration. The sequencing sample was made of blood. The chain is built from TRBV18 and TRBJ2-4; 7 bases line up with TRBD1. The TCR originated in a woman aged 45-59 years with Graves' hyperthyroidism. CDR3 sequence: CASSPSSRDSSWYF. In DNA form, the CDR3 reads TGTGCCAGCTCACCTTCGTCCCGGGACAGTTCATGGTACTTC.